This note documents a single T cell receptor beta chain sequence. Sequenced by immunoSEQ multiplex PCR; TCRdb stores in-frame clones only, minus some. The sample records roughly 50,000 clones, 60% to 85% being singletons. The sample originates from a study of blood T cell repertoires in COVID-19. Background on the study: Sample material is recorded as cDNA or gDNA derived from T cells, B-cell-depleted T cells, or PBMCs.

CDR3 size: 16 residues. V trimming: 1 base; J trimming: 7 bases; junction bases outside the gene matches: 10. The germline V gene encodes CDR1 SGHTA and CDR2 FQGNSA. The origin of this receptor is a human donor with active or convalescent COVID-19. The donor label of this sample is uncertain. The chain couples TRBV7-2 to TRBJ2-3; 8 bases are a match to TRBD2. Sequenced: peripheral blood. CDR3 protein: CASSLVASGRANTQYF. DNA for the CDR3: TGTGCCAGCAGCTTAGTAGCCAGCGGGAGAGCAAATACGCAGTATTTT.